This T cell receptor beta chain was recovered during a study of T cells in Graves' hyperthyroidism and ophthalmopathy. Newly diagnosed hyperthyroidism patients aged 18 to 65 years had disease lasting under 2 months. The source of the PBMCs was 10 ml of fresh peripheral blood. Amplification yielded TCR beta CDR3 regions, with RNA transcripts as the source. Carried out on the TCR CDR3, a first-round RT-PCR used the HTBI primer set. MiXCR, applied by TCRdb to the multiplex PCR reads, yields one record per CDR3 protein. The repertoire holds 300,000 to 450,000 distinct CDR3 sequences, with about 25% as singletons. V was trimmed by 2 bases and J by 1 base, leaving 20 bases between them. Germline V gives CDR1 SGHAT, CDR2 FQNNGV. The CDR3 contains 18 residues. This clonotype was recorded once. Its specificity is unknown. Points from the study as a whole: Also found in blood were most expanded thyroid clonotypes above 0.001. Ophthalmopathy was model-predicted a median about 6.7 months pre-onset.

The sample was blood. The rearrangement links TRBV11-2 to TRBJ1-1; D is uncertain. The sequence derives from a man aged 45-60 years with Graves' hyperthyroidism. The CDR3 loop reads CASSLSHRRGRGNTEAFF. CDR3 coding DNA: TGTGCCAGCAGCTTAAGCCATCGTCGAGGGCGAGGGAACACTGAAGCTTTCTTT.